This note documents a single T cell receptor beta chain sequence. Its antigen is currently unknown. The entry originates in a study of monozygotic twins with inflammatory bowel disease. Findings and caveats of the study: The study found lower TCRbeta diversity (inverse Simpson) in IBD patients than in healthy co-twins.

Donors gave around 2.5 ml of blood apiece. It was from whole blood, with no T cell sorting, that total RNA was isolated. Template switching added UMIs carrying a 6-nucleotide sample barcode. Reanalyzing the 5' RACE reads, TCRdb keeps one entry per CDR3 protein, without DNA. This repertoire includes roughly 200,000 distinct CDR3 sequences. The CDR3 has 15 amino acids. Looked up from germline, CDR1 is LGHNA and CDR2 is YSLEER. V usage is TRBV4-3 and J usage is TRBJ1-2. The sample comprised blood. The TCR sequence derives from a human donor with ulcerative colitis or Crohn's disease, or a healthy co-twin of an affected twin (not recorded which). The CDR3 sequence is CASSQDRQALYGYTF.